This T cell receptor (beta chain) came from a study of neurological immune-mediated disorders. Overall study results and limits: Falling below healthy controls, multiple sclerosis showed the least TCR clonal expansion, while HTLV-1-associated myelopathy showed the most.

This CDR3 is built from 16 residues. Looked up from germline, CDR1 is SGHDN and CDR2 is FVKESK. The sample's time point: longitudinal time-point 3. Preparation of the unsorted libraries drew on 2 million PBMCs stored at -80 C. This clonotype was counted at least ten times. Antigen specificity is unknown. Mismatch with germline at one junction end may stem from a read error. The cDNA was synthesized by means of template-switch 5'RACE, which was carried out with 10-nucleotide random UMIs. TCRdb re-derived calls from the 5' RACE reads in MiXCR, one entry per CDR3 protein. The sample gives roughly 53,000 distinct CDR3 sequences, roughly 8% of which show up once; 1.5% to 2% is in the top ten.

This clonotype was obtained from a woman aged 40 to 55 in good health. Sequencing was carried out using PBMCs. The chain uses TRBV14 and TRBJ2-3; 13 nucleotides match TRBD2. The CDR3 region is CASSLGLAGSTDTQYF. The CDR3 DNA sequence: TGCGCCAGCAGCCTGGGACTAGCGGGGAGCACAGATACGCAGTATTTT.